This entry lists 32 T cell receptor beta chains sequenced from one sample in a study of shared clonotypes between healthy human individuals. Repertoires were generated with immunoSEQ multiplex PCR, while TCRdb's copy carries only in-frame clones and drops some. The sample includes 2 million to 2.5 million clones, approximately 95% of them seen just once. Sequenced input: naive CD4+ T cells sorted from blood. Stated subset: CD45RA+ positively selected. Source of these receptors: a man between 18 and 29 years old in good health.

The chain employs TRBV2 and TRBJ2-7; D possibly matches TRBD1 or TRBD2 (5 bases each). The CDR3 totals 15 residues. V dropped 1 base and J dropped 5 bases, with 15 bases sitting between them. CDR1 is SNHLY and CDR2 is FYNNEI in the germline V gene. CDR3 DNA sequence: TGTGCCAGCAGTGAAGGGGTAGTTCGGGGACACGAGCAGTACTTC. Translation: CASSEGVVRGHEQYF.

CDR3: CASSFPGGSGNTIYF. CDR3 DNA: TGTGCCAGCAGTTTCCCCGGGGGGTCTGGAAACACCATATATTTT. V gene TRBV25-1 combines with J gene TRBJ1-3; TRBD1 is a possible D gene (5 bases). Per the germline V gene, CDR1 is MGHDK and CDR2 is SYGVNS. The CDR3 has 15 amino acids. V lost 5 bases, J lost 1 base, and 12 bases lay in between.

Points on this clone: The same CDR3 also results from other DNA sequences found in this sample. CDR3: CASSLSSGNTIYF. The CDR3, as DNA: TGTGCCAGCAGCTTGAGCTCTGGAAACACCATATATTTT. The rearrangement joins TRBV7-9 to TRBJ1-3; D remains unclear. With 3 bases removed from V and 0 bases from J, the gap between germline ends came to 3 bases. Germline lookup yields CDR1 SEHNR and CDR2 FQNEAQ (reference sequence). The CDR3 is 13 residues long. The variable domain in full, with the rest retrieved from reference TRBV7-9 and TRBJ1-3, is DTGVSQNPRHKITKRGQNVTFRCDPISEHNRLYWYRQTLGQGPEFLTYFQNEAQLEKSRLLSDRFSAERPKGSFSTLEIQRTEQGDSAMYLCASSLSSGNTIYFGEGSWLTVV.

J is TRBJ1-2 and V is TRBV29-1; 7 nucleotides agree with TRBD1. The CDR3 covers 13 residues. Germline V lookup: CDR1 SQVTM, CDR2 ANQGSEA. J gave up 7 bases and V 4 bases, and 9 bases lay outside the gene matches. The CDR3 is CSVGDSLKGGYTF. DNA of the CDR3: TGCAGCGTTGGGGACAGCTTAAAAGGTGGCTACACCTTC.

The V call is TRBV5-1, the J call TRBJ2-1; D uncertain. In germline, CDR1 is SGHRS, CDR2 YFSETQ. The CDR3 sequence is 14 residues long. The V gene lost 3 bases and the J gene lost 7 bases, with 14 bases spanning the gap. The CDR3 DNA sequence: TGCGCCAGCAGCTATTCAAGGGTGGGGAATGAGCAGTTCTTC. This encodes CASSYSRVGNEQFF.

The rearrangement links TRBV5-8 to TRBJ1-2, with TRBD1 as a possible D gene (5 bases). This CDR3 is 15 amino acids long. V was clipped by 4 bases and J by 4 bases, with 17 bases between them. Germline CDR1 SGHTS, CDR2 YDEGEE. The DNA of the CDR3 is TGTGCCAGCAGCGCGCAGGGAAGCTTGGGCTATGGCTACACCTTC. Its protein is CASSAQGSLGYGYTF.

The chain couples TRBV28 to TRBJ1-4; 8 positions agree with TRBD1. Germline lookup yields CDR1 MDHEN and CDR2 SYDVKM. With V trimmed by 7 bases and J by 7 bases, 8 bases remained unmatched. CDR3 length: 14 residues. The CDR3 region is CASTRQGQAEKLFF. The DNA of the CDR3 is TGTGCCAGCACCCGACAGGGGCAGGCTGAAAAACTGTTTTTT.

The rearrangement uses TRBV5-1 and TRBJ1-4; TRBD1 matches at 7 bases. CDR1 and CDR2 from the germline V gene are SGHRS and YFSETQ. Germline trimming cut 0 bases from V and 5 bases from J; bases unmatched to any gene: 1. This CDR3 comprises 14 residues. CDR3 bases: TGCGCCAGCAGCTTGGAGGACAGGAATGAAAAACTGTTTTTT. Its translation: CASSLEDRNEKLFF.

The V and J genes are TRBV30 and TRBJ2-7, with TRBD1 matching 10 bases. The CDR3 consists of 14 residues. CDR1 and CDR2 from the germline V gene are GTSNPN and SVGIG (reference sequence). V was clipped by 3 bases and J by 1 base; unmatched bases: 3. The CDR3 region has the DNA TGTGCCTGGAGGGGGACAGGGGTATCCTACGAGCAGTACTTC. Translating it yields CAWRGTGVSYEQYF.

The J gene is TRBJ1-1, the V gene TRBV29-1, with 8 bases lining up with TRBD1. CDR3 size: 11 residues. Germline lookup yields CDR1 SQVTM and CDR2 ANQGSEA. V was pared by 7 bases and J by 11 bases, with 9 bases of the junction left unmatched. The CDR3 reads CSAGQEPVAFF. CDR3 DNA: TGCAGCGCGGGACAGGAGCCCGTCGCTTTCTTT.

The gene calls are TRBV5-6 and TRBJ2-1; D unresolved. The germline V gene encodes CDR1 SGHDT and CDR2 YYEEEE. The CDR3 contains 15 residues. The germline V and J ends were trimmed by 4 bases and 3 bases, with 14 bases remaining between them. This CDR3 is CASSALENYYNEQFF. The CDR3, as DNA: TGTGCCAGCAGCGCCTTAGAAAATTACTACAATGAGCAGTTCTTC.

The CDR3 bases are TGTGCCAGCGGAATAGCGGGAGGGGTTGAGACCCAGTACTTC. Translation gives CASGIAGGVETQYF. This chain connects TRBV7-8 to TRBJ2-5, with 11 bases lining up with TRBD2. CDR3 length equals 14 residues. CDR1 is SGHVS, CDR2 FQNEAQ, per germline. Trimming cost V 8 bases and J 5 bases; bases outside gene matches: 7.

The CDR3 region is CASSSTGGNIQYF. CDR3 DNA sequence: TGTGCCAGCAGCTCCACCGGTGGAAACATTCAGTACTTC. The chain uses TRBV7-9 and TRBJ2-4; unclear D gene. CDR1 and CDR2 from the germline V gene are SEHNR and FQNEAQ (reference sequence). The V and J ends lost 4 bases and 6 bases respectively, with 10 bases between them. The CDR3 is 13 amino acids.

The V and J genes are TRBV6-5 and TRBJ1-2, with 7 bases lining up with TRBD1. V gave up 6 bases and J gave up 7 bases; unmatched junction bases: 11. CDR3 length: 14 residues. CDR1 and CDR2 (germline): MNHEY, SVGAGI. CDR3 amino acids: CASRQINRGTGYTF. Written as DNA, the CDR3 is TGTGCCAGCAGGCAAATTAACAGGGGTACTGGCTACACCTTC.

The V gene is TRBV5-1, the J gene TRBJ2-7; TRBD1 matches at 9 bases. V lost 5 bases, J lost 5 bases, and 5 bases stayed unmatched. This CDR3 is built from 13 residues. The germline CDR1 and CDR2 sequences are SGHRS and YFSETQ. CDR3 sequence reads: CASRWDRADEQYF. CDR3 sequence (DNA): TGCGCCAGCAGATGGGACAGGGCGGACGAGCAGTACTTC. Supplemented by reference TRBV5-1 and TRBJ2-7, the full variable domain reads KAGVTQTPRYLIKTRGQQVTLSCSPISGHRSVSWYQQTPGQGLQFLFEYFSETQRNKGNFPGRFSGRQFSNSRSEMNVSTLELGDSALYLCASRWDRADEQYFGPGTRLTVT.

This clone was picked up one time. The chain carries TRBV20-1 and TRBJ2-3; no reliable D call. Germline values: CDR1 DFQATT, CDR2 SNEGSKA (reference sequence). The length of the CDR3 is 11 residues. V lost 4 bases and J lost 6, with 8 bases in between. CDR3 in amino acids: CSAMRLDTQYF. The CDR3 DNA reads TGCAGTGCTATGCGGCTCGATACGCAGTATTTT.

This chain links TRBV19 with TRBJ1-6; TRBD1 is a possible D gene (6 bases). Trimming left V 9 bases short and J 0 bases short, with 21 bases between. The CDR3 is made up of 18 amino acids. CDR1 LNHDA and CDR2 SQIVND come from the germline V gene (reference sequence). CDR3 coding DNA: TGTGCCAGCACCAGGGACACGTCAGGGAGCTCCTATAATTCACCCCTCCACTTT. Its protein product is CASTRDTSGSSYNSPLHF.

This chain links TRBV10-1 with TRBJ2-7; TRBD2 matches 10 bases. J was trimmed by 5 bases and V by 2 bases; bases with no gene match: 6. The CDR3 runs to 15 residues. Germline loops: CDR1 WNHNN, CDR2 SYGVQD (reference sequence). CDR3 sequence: CASSEPGLAMNEQYF. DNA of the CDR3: TGCGCCAGCAGTGAGCCGGGACTAGCGATGAACGAGCAGTACTTC.

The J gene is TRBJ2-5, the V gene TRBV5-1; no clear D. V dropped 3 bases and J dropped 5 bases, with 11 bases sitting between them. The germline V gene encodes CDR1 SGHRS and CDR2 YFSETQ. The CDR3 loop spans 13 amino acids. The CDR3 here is CASSSSQGETQYF. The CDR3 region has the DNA TGCGCCAGCAGCTCCAGCCAAGGGGAGACCCAGTACTTC. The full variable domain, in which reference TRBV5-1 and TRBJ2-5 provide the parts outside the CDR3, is KAGVTQTPRYLIKTRGQQVTLSCSPISGHRSVSWYQQTPGQGLQFLFEYFSETQRNKGNFPGRFSGRQFSNSRSEMNVSTLELGDSALYLCASSSSQGETQYFGPGTRLLVL.

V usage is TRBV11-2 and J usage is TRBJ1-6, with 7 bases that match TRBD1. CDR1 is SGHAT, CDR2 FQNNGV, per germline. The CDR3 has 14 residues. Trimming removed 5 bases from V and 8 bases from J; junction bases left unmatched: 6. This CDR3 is CASSPDRFYSPLHF. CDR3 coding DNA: TGTGCCAGCAGCCCGGACAGGTTCTATTCACCCCTCCACTTT.

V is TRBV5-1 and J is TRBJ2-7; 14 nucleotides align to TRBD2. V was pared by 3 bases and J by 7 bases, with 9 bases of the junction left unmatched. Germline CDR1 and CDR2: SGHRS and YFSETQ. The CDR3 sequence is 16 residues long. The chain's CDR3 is CASSSLGLAGVTEQYF. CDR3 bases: TGCGCCAGCAGCTCTCTGGGACTAGCGGGAGTGACTGAGCAGTACTTC.

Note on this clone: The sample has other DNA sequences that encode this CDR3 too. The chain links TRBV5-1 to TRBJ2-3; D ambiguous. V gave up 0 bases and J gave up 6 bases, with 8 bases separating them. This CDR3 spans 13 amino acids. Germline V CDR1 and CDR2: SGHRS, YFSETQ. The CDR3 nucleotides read TGCGCCAGCAGCTTGGGGGGTTCGGATACGCAGTATTTT. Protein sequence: CASSLGGSDTQYF.

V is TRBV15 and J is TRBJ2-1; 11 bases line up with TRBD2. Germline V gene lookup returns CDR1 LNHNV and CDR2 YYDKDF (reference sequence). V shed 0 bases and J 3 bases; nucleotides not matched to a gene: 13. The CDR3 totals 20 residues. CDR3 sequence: CATSREGLTLLAGVYNEQFF. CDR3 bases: TGTGCCACCAGCAGAGAGGGTCTAACGCTACTAGCGGGAGTCTACAATGAGCAGTTCTTC.

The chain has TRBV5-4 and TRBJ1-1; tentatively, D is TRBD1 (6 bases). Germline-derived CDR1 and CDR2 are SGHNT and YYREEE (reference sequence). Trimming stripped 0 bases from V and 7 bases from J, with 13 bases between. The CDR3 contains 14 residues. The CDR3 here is CASSLADRRNEAFF. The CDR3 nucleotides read TGTGCCAGCAGCTTGGCCGACAGGAGGAATGAAGCTTTCTTT.

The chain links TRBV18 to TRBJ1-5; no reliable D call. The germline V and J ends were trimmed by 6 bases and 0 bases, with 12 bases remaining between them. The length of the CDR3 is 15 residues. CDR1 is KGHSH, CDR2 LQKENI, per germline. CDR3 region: CASSPFPNSNQPQHF. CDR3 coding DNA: TGTGCCAGCTCTCCCTTTCCGAATAGCAATCAGCCCCAGCATTTT.

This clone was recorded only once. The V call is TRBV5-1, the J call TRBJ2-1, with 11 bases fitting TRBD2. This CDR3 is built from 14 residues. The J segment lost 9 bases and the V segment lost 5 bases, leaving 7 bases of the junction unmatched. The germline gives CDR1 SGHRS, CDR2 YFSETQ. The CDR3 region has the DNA TGCGCCAGCAGTTTTCCCGGGACTAGCGGTGAGCAGTTCTTC. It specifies CASSFPGTSGEQFF.

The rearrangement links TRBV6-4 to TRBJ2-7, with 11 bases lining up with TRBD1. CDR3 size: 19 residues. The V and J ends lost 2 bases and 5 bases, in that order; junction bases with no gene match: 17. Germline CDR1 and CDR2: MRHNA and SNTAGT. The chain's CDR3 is CASSDHGQGAAAVNNEQYF. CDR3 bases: TGTGCCAGCAGTGACCACGGACAGGGGGCGGCAGCGGTAAATAACGAGCAGTACTTC.

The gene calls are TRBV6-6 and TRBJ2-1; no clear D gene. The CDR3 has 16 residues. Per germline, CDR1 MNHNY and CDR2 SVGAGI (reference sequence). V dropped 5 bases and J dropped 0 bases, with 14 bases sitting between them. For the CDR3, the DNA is TGTGCCAGCAGTGGGCAGGCACTCAGCTCCTACAATGAGCAGTTCTTC. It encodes CASSGQALSSYNEQFF.

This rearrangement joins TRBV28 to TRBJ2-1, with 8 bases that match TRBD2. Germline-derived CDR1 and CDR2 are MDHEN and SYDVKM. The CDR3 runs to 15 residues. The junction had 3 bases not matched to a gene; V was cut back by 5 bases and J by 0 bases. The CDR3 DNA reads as TGTGCCAGCAGTCCCGCGGGGGGCTCCTACAATGAGCAGTTCTTC. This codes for CASSPAGGSYNEQFF.

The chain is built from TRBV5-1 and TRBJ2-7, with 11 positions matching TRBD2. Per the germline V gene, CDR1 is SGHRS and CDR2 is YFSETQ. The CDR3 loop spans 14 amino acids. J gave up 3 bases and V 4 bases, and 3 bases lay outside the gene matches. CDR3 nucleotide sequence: TGCGCCAGCAGCGGTAGCGGGGGGGGCTACGAGCAGTACTTC. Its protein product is CASSGSGGGYEQYF.

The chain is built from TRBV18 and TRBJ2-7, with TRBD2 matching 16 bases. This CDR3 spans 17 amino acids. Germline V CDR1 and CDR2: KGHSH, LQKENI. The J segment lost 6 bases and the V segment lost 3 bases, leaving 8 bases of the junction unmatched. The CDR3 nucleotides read TGTGCCAGCTCACCTCCGGGACTAGCGGGAGGGCAGACCGAGCAGTACTTC. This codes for CASSPPGLAGGQTEQYF.

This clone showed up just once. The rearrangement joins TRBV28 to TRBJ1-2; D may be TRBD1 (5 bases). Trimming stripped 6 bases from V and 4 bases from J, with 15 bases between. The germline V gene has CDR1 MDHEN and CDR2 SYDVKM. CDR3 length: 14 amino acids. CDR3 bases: TGTGCCAGCAGCCGGACGGGACTTAGCTATGGCTACACCTTC. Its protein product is CASSRTGLSYGYTF.